These 6 T cell receptor beta chains came from one sample sequenced in a study of beta chain features in type 1 diabetes. As every portion of the isolated RNA was reverse transcribed, the sequencing read expressed TCRB transcripts. Sequenced by immunoSEQ multiplex PCR; TCRdb stores in-frame clones only, minus some. The table has about 900,000 clones, roughly a sixth seen once. The sample was naive CD4+ T cells from blood. These receptors all stem from a woman aged 18 to 35 in good health.

V and J are TRBV11-2 and TRBJ1-2; 7 bases map to TRBD1. CDR3 size: 17 residues. In germline, CDR1 is SGHAT, CDR2 FQNNGV. V trimming: 2 bases; J trimming: 0 bases; junction bases outside the gene matches: 9. In DNA form, the CDR3 reads TGTGCCAGCAGCTTACGGTCACAGGGGCAAACTAACTATGGCTACACCTTC. Its translation is CASSLRSQGQTNYGYTF.

This clone was seen a handful of times. The chain recombines TRBV18 with TRBJ2-7; D remains unclear. V dropped 3 bases and J dropped 1 base, with 7 bases sitting between them. Germline CDR1 and CDR2: KGHSH and LQKENI. The CDR3 runs to 13 residues. Here the CDR3 DNA reads TGTGCCAGCTCACCTCTAAGGTCCTACGAGCAGTACTTC. This translates into CASSPLRSYEQYF.

This clone was counted between two and nine times. The chain is built from TRBV2 and TRBJ2-1; D gene uncertain. The CDR3 loop spans 15 amino acids. CDR1 and CDR2 from the germline V gene are SNHLY and FYNNEI. Trimming took off 3 bases at V and 1 base at J, with 10 bases between the two ends. Here the CDR3 DNA reads TGTGCCAGCAGTGAGGAGATGGGGTCCTACAATGAGCAGTTCTTC. Translation gives CASSEEMGSYNEQFF.

The chain has TRBV27 and TRBJ2-2, with TRBD2 identical over 11 bases. Per the germline V gene, CDR1 is MNHEY and CDR2 is SMNVEV (reference sequence). CDR3 length: 15 amino acids. The J segment lost 5 bases and the V segment lost 5 bases, leaving 4 bases of the junction unmatched. The CDR3, as DNA: TGTGCCAGCAGTAGCAGACTAGCGGGAACCGGGGAGCTGTTTTTT. Translating gives CASSSRLAGTGELFF.

The V and J genes are TRBV4-3 and TRBJ2-1; D ambiguous. This CDR3 region has 17 residues. CDR1 and CDR2 (germline): LGHNA, YSLEER. Trimming cost V 0 bases and J 0 bases, with 12 bases left between them. The CDR3 reads CASSQDVHTSSYNEQFF. The CDR3 coding sequence is TGCGCCAGCAGCCAAGATGTGCATACGAGCTCCTACAATGAGCAGTTCTTC.

This chain links TRBV5-1 with TRBJ2-1; 8 nucleotides align to TRBD1. The V and J ends lost 1 base and 9 bases, in that order; junction bases with no gene match: 12. There are 16 residues in the CDR3. The germline CDR1 and CDR2 sequences are SGHRS and YFSETQ. In DNA, the CDR3 is TGCGCCAGCAGCTTGCATTCAGGGGGCGCTTTCAGTGAGCAGTTCTTC. It is translated as CASSLHSGGAFSEQFF.